Each of the 2 T cell receptor beta chains below was sequenced from the same sample in a study of Ad26.COV2.S vaccination and SARS-CoV-2 variants. TCRdb keeps only in-frame clones here, not all; method: immunoSEQ multiplex PCR. This sample carries roughly 270,000 clones, around 87% of them seen once, and the ten largest clones take under 4%. The treatment here: around 19 received Ad26.COV2.S at low or high dose, single or two shots; a few received placebo; per-sample allocation not given. After the first vaccine or placebo injection, samples were drawn on day 63. Sequences were derived from peripheral blood, sampled in a trial of Ad26.COV2.S vaccine versus placebo. These receptors all stem from a person aged 18 to 65 who received the Ad26.COV2.S COVID-19 vaccine or a placebo.

The rearrangement links TRBV4-1 to TRBJ2-6; D uncertain. Germline V CDR1 and CDR2: MGHRA, YSYEKL. Trimming removed 0 bases from V and 1 base from J, with 7 bases in between. The CDR3 is made up of 16 amino acids. The CDR3 DNA reads TGCGCCAGCAGCCAAGATCGAAGGTCTGGGGCCAACGTCCTGACTTTC. Its translation is CASSQDRRSGANVLTF.

The V and J genes are TRBV21-1 and TRBJ1-1. TRBV21-1 counts as a pseudogene. The CDR3 loop spans 15 amino acids. This CDR3 reads CASSKVEGLGTEAFF. CDR3 in DNA: TGTGCCAGCAGCAAAGTTGAGGGGTTGGGCACTGAAGCTTTCTTT.